This TCR beta chain was obtained from a study of blood T cell repertoires in COVID-19. Background on the study: Both acute and convalescent COVID-19 samples were obtained from the United States, Italy and Spain.

Individuals aged about 18 to 89 years were recruited from 24 US areas. Cohort assignment relied on participant-reported clinical history. Original processing methods: Reference gene primer amplification gave estimated nucleated cell counts. Measured with immunoSEQ multiplex PCR; TCRdb has only the in-frame clones, and not every one. That table supplies the V and J calls and clone size; D and trimming were determined from the DNA. The profile shows more than 150,000 clones, approximately 80% of them singletons. The germline V gene encodes CDR1 SNHLY and CDR2 FYNNEI. V was pared by 2 bases and J by 5 bases, with 3 bases of the junction left unmatched. The CDR3 length is 14 residues.

Material: PBMCs or T cells enriched from blood (not recorded which). V usage is TRBV2 and J usage is TRBJ2-5; 9 bases align to TRBD2. This receptor was obtained from a man in his fifties or sixties who had recovered from COVID-19. This CDR3 is CASSELREGETQYF. CDR3 in DNA: TGTGCCAGCAGTGAATTGCGGGAGGGCGAGACCCAGTACTTC.